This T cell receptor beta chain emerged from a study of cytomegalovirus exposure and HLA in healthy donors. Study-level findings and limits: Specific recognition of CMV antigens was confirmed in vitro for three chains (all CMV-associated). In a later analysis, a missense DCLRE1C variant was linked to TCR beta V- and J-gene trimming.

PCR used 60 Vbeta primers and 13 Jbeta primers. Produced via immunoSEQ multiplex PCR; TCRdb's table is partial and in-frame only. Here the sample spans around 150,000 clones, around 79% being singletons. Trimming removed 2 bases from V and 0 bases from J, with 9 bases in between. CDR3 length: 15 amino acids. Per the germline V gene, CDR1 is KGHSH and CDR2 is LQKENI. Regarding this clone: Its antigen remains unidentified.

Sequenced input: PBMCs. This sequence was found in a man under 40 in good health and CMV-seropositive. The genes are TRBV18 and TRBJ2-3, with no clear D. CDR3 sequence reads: CASSPNSQSTDTQYF. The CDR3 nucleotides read TGTGCCAGCTCACCAAACAGCCAAAGCACAGATACGCAGTATTTT. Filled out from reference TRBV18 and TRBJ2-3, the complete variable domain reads NAGVMQNPRHLVRRRGQEARLRCSPMKGHSHVYWYRQLPEEGLKFMVYLQKENIIDESGMPKERFSAEFPKEGPSILRIQQVVRGDSAAYFCASSPNSQSTDTQYFGPGTRLTVL.